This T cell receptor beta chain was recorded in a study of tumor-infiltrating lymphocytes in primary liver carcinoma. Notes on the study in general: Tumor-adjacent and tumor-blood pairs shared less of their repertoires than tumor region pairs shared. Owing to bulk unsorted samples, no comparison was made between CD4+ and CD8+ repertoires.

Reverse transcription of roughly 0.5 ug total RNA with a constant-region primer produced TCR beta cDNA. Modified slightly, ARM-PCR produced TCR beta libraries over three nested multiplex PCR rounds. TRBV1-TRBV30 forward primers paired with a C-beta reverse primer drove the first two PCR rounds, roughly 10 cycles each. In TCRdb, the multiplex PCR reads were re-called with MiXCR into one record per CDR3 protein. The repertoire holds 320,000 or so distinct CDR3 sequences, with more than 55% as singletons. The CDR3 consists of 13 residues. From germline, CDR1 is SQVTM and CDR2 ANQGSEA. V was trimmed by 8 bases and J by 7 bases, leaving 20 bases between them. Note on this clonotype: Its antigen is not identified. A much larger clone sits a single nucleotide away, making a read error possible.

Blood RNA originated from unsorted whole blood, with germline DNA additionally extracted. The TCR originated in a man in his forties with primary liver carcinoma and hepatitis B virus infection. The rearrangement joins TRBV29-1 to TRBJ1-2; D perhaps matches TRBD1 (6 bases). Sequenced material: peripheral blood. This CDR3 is CSLSGGPTCGYTF. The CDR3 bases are TGCAGCCTGAGCGGGGGGCCGACTTGTGGCTACACCTTC.